Reported below is one T cell receptor beta chain. Authors' processing steps: The assay estimated nucleated cells by amplifying reference gene primers. TCRdb's table, derived via immunoSEQ multiplex PCR, lists solely in-frame clones and lacks some. The V and J calls and clone size come from that table; D and trimming were worked out from the DNA. Of roughly 34,000 clones listed, approximately 80% are singletons. The sample is drawn from a study of blood T cell repertoires in COVID-19. The overall study: COVID-19 samples, acute and convalescent, were from the United States, Italy and Spain. PBMCs, B-cell-depleted T cells, or T cells provided the cDNA or gDNA that made up the material.

The CDR3 has 15 amino acids. Germline V gene lookup returns CDR1 SGHTA and CDR2 FQGNSA. The V gene end was trimmed by 1 base and the J gene end by 6 bases; junction bases not matched to a gene: 3. The rearrangement joins TRBV7-2 to TRBJ2-3, with 11 bases aligning to TRBD2. The source of this sequence is an elderly man with acute or convalescent COVID-19. The sample was peripheral blood. CDR3 sequence (DNA): TGTGCCAGCAGCTTAGTTAGCGGGGGGGCCGATACGCAGTATTTT. Translation gives CASSLVSGGADTQYF.